Described below is a single T cell receptor beta chain sequence and its context. Its antigen is still unknown. The culture ran for 10 days before CD4+ T cells were isolated. Each vaccine recipient was nucleocapsid antibody negative and had no prior SARS-CoV-2 infection. The source of the sample is a study of vaccination effects on CD4 cells after COVID-19. Whole-study context: Antigen-specific CD4+ T cells were first expanded with viral peptide pools by the ViraFEST assay and only then sequenced.

TCRdb's table, derived via immunoSEQ multiplex PCR, lists solely in-frame clones and lacks some. The data show roughly 31,000 clones, approximately 70% seen once. Germline V gene data show CDR1 as KGHSH and CDR2 as LQKENI. Trimming cost V 4 bases and J 0 bases, with 8 bases left between them. The CDR3 contains 14 residues. Overall study findings and caveats: Healthy vaccine recipients' vaccine-induced clones were almost all SARS-CoV-2 mono-reactive.

This chain joins TRBV18 and TRBJ2-3; D not certain. The TCR was taken from a human donor who received a COVID-19 vaccine. Source: CD4+ T cells from PBMCs cultured without peptide, taken before COVID-19 vaccination. As DNA, the CDR3 is TGTGCCAGCTCACTGACAACGAGCACAGATACGCAGTATTTT. Translating gives CASSLTTSTDTQYF. The full variable domain, with the rest looked up from reference TRBV18 and TRBJ2-3, is NAGVMQNPRHLVRRRGQEARLRCSPMKGHSHVYWYRQLPEEGLKFMVYLQKENIIDESGMPKERFSAEFPKEGPSILRIQQVVRGDSAAYFCASSLTTSTDTQYFGPGTRLTVL.